The entry below gives a single TCR beta chain sequence along with its context. Its antigen is undetermined. The record originates from a study of cytomegalovirus exposure and HLA in healthy donors. Study outcomes and limitations: Later work associated roughly 15,000 TCR beta sequences with HLA alleles at 0.05 false discovery rate. Most subjects' HLA-A and HLA-B alleles were reportedly predicted from TCR beta sequences. 87-base-pair reads could not separate some V segments, including TRBV6-2 and TRBV6-3.

60 Vbeta and 13 Jbeta primers were used in PCR. Only in-frame clones appear in the TCRdb table, and some are missing; sequencing was by immunoSEQ multiplex PCR. Among fewer than 95,000 clones listed, over 60% were seen once. CDR1 and CDR2 from the germline V gene are MDHEN and SYDVKM. V trimming: 4 bases; J trimming: 4 bases; junction bases outside the gene matches: 9. The CDR3 runs 16 residues. The sample was PBMCs. This sequence joins TRBV28 and TRBJ1-2; the match to TRBD1 covers 10 bases. The origin of this receptor is a woman aged 45-60 years in good health and CMV-seropositive. The CDR3 is CASSSLGTGASYGYTF. The CDR3 DNA follows: TGTGCCAGCAGTTCTTTGGGGACAGGGGCAAGCTATGGCTACACCTTC.